A selection of T cell receptor beta chains follows, all from one sample in a study of beta chain features in type 1 diabetes. TCRdb's table, derived via immunoSEQ multiplex PCR, lists solely in-frame clones and lacks some. The repertoire consists of about 350,000 clones, with 20% occurring once and the leading ten covering 0.044%. The source material was naive CD4+ T cells from blood. These receptors came from a woman in her late teens or twenties in good health. Both conserved end residues are part of each CDR3. A D gene is named only where the DNA matches it firmly. Some rows mark clone size as missing; the rest say once, few, many or name a class of expanded clone.

-,TRBJ1-2,13,TRBD1,TRBV9,TGTGCCAGCAGTGAGTCTCAAACAGGGGGTATCACCTTC,CASSESQTGGITF
-,TRBJ2-7,14,-,TRBV5-1,TGCGCCAGCAGTTCCGAACCTCCGGTCCTCGAGCAGTACTTC,CASSSEPPVLEQYF
-,TRBJ2-1,13,-,TRBV9,TGTGCCAGCAGCGTAAGGGGGAGGGGAGAGCAGTTCTTC,CASSVRGRGEQFF
-,TRBJ2-1,11,TRBD1,TRBV30,TGTGCCTGGCTGGTCAGGGGGGAGCAGTTCTTC,CAWLVRGEQFF
few,TRBJ1-1,12,-,TRBV29-1,TGCAGCGTTTACAGAGACGGCACTGAAGCTTTCTTT,CSVYRDGTEAFF
-,TRBJ1-2,14,TRBD1,TRBV6-6,TGTGCCAGCAGGACGACAGGGGCGAACTATGGCTACACCTTC,CASRTTGANYGYTF
-,TRBJ1-2,12,-,TRBV19,TGTGCCAGTAGTATCGGCAGGGGTGGCTACACCTTC,CASSIGRGGYTF
-,TRBJ2-5,16,TRBD1,TRBV30,TGTGCCTGGAGGAGGGGAAACAGGGGACCCCAAGAGACCCAGTACTTC,CAWRRGNRGPQETQYF
-,TRBJ1-5,13,-,TRBV7-8,TGTGCCAGCAGCCCAGGGGCGGTTCAGCCCCAGCATTTT,CASSPGAVQPQHF
-,TRBJ1-2,12,TRBD1,TRBV29-1,TGCAGCGTTGAAAAGGGGGCGAAGGGCTACACCTTC,CSVEKGAKGYTF
few,TRBJ2-1,15,TRBD2,TRBV7-9,TGTGCCAGCACCCCCCTCCTAGCGGGGAGCAATGAGCAGTTCTTC,CASTPLLAGSNEQFF
-,TRBJ1-2,15,TRBD1,TRBV7-9,TGTGCCAGCAGCTTAAGAAGGGGGCCGGGAGAGGGCTACACCTTC,CASSLRRGPGEGYTF
-,TRBJ2-5,13,TRBD2,TRBV7-2,TGTGCCAGCAGCCGACTAGCCCAAGAGACCCAGTACTTC,CASSRLAQETQYF
few,TRBJ2-4,15,TRBD2,TRBV6-5,TGTGCCAGCAGCCCCGGGAGGGGAGCAAAAAACATTCAGTACTTC,CASSPGRGAKNIQYF
-,TRBJ2-7,14,-,TRBV7-9,TGTGCCAGCAGCTCAAGCGGACGGGTCTACGAGCAGTACTTC,CASSSSGRVYEQYF
few,TRBJ2-3,17,-,TRBV4-2,TGTGCCAGCAGCTCCCGGGGGACGGGGTCAAGCACAGATACGCAGTATTTT,CASSSRGTGSSTDTQYF
few,TRBJ2-7,14,TRBD1,TRBV14,TGTGCCAGCAGCCGAAGACAGGGGCCATACGAGCAGTACTTC,CASSRRQGPYEQYF
-,TRBJ2-1,14,-,TRBV5-1,TGCGCCAGCAGCTTGGACCGGGTCTACAATGAGCAGTTCTTC,CASSLDRVYNEQFF
-,TRBJ2-3,15,-,TRBV7-7,TGTGCTAGCAGCTTAAGGTCCGGGGGCACAGATACGCAGTATTTT,CASSLRSGGTDTQYF
few,TRBJ2-7,15,-,TRBV30,TGTGCCTGGAGGGCTCCCGGCCAGGGGACCTACGAGCAGTACTTC,CAWRAPGQGTYEQYF
few,TRBJ2-3,15,-,TRBV18,TGTGCCAGCTCACCAGGGCAGGCCAGCACAGATACGCAGTATTTT,CASSPGQASTDTQYF
-,TRBJ1-2,16,-,TRBV7-2,TGTGCCAGCAGCCCGGAGATAGGGATATCGGGATATGGCTACACCTTC,CASSPEIGISGYGYTF
-,TRBJ2-2,14,-,TRBV13,TGTGCCAGCAGCTTAGGAGGTAGAGGAAGGGAGCTGTTTTTT,CASSLGGRGRELFF
-,TRBJ2-1,16,TRBD2,TRBV30,TGTGCCTGGAGCGGACTAGCGGGAGGTCGAAACAATGAGCAGTTCTTC,CAWSGLAGGRNNEQFF
-,TRBJ1-2,14,-,TRBV11-3,TGTGCCAGCAGCTTGGGGACGGACAGCTATGGCTACACCTTC,CASSLGTDSYGYTF
few,TRBJ1-5,17,-,TRBV18,TGTGCCAGCTCACCCCAACCGGCCGGAGGGTCCAATCAGCCCCAGCATTTT,CASSPQPAGGSNQPQHF
-,TRBJ2-7,14,TRBD2,TRBV5-1,TGCGCCAGCGGGGCCGGCGGGAGCTCCTACGAGCAGTACTTC,CASGAGGSSYEQYF
once,TRBJ1-1,16,-,TRBV6-6,TGTGCCAGCAGAGGATCAGGGAATGTAGGGAACACTGAAGCTTTCTTT,CASRGSGNVGNTEAFF
-,TRBJ2-3,17,TRBD2,TRBV30,TGTGCCTGGAGCGCCCCGACTAGCGGGGGGCGGGGAGATACGCAGTATTTT,CAWSAPTSGGRGDTQYF
few,TRBJ1-2,13,-,TRBV19,TGTGCCAGTAATACGGGGATCTCCTACGGCTACACCTTC,CASNTGISYGYTF
-,TRBJ1-1,14,TRBD1,TRBV7-9,TGTGCCAGCAGTTGGGACAGGGCAAACACTGAAGCTTTCTTT,CASSWDRANTEAFF
-,TRBJ2-7,13,TRBD2,TRBV9,TGTGCCACTTTAGCGGGAGTTTTGTCCGAGCAGTACTTC,CATLAGVLSEQYF
-,TRBJ1-2,15,-,TRBV30,TGTGCCTGCTTCTATACAGGGCATGGGCATCGTGGCTACACCTTC,CACFYTGHGHRGYTF
-,TRBJ2-7,12,-,TRBV11-2,TGTGCCAGCAGCCGGGACACCCGAGAGCAGTACTTC,CASSRDTREQYF
-,TRBJ2-2,12,-,TRBV7-9,TGTGCCAGCAGCCCCTCCACCGGGGAGCTGTTTTTT,CASSPSTGELFF
few,TRBJ1-2,13,-,TRBV19,TGTGCCAGTAGCCGTGACAGGACCTATGGCTACACCTTC,CASSRDRTYGYTF
-,TRBJ2-7,14,TRBD2,TRBV7-9,TGTGCCAGCAAGCGGGACCCCGTAGGGTACGAGCAGTACTTC,CASKRDPVGYEQYF
few,TRBJ2-5,14,TRBD1,TRBV5-1,TGCGCCAGCAGCTTACAGGGGGCAGAAGAGACCCAGTACTTC,CASSLQGAEETQYF
-,TRBJ1-2,12,TRBD1,TRBV29-1,TGCAGCGCTGGACAGGGAGACTATGGCTACACCTTC,CSAGQGDYGYTF
-,TRBJ2-1,17,TRBD2,TRBV30,TGTGCCTGGAGGCCTGCGGGGGGGCAGGGATCCTACAATGAGCAGTTCTTC,CAWRPAGGQGSYNEQFF
-,TRBJ1-1,13,TRBD1,TRBV30,TGTGCCTGGAGGGGACAGGGGGACACTGAAGCTTTCTTT,CAWRGQGDTEAFF
-,TRBJ1-1,12,-,TRBV2,TGTGCCAGCAGCGGGGACACCGTTGAAGCTTTCTTT,CASSGDTVEAFF